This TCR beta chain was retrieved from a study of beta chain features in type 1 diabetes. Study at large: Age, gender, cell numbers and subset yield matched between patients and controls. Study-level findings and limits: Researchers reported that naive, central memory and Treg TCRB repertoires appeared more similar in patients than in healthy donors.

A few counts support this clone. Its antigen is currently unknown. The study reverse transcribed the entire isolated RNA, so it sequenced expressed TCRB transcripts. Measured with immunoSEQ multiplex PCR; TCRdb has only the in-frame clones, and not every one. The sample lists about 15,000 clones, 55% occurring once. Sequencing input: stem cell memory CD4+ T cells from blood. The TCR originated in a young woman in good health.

The CDR3 reads CASSLIRAIDQPQHF. In DNA form, the CDR3 reads TGTGCCAGCAGTTTAATCAGGGCCATAGATCAGCCCCAGCATTTT. V is TRBV27 and J is TRBJ1-5; the D gene is possibly TRBD1 (5 bases). Trimming took off 2 bases at V and 5 bases at J, with 13 bases between the two ends. The germline V gene encodes CDR1 MNHEY and CDR2 SMNVEV (reference sequence). The CDR3 length is 15 residues.